A single count supports the clone carrying this T cell receptor (beta chain). The antigen remains undetermined. The data were taken from a study of post-analysis software for immune sequencing data. Study context: The study covered relapsing-remitting, secondary progressive and progressive-relapsing courses of multiple sclerosis. Findings and caveats of the study: Four or five TRBV segments were more frequent in patients than controls; TRBV5-6, TRBV5-1 and TRBV20-1 belonged to this group. Multiple sclerosis was associated with a significant reduction in normalized Chao1 diversity relative to controls. Under F measure analysis, samples from one preparation batch co-clustered strongly.

Unique molecular identifiers were built into the TCR beta cDNA libraries. Input of about 0.9 to 10 million T cells yielded around 460,000 cDNA molecules. TCRdb ran MiXCR on the PCR reads and lists one entry per CDR3 protein. The table lists 750,000 to 950,000 distinct CDR3 sequences, roughly 50% of them singletons. CDR1 and CDR2 (germline): SGHRS, YFSETQ. V was clipped by 0 bases and J by 9 bases, with 10 bases between them. There are 12 residues in the CDR3. Sequencing was performed on blood. The gene calls are TRBV5-1 and TRBJ2-7; D gene uncertain. This TCR was sampled from a girl aged 10 to 17 with multiple sclerosis. CDR3 nucleotide sequence: TGCGCCAGCAGCTTGGAAAGGGAACGGCAGTACTTC. It encodes CASSLERERQYF.